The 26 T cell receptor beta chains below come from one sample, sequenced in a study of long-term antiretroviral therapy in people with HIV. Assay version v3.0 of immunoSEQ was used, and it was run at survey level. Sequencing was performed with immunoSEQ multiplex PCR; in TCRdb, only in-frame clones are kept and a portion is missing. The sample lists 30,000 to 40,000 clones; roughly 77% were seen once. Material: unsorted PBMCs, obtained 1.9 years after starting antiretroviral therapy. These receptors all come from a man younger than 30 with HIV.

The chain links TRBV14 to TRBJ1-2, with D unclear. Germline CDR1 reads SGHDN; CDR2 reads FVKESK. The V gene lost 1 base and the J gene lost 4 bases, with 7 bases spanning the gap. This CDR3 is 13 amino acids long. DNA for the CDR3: TGTGCCAGCAGCCAAGGATCGGGCTATGGCTACACCTTC. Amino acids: CASSQGSGYGYTF.

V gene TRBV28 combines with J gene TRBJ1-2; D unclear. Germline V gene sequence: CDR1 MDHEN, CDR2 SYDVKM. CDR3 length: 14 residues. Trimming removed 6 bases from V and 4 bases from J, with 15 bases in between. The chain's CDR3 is CASSPGNLPYGYTF. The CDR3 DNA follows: TGTGCCAGCAGCCCGGGGAACCTGCCCTATGGCTACACCTTC.

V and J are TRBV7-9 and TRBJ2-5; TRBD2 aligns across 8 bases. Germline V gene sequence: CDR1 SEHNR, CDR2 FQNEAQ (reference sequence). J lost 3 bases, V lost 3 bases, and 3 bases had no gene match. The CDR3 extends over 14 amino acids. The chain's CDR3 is CASSFPREEETQYF. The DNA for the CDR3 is TGTGCCAGCAGCTTTCCGCGGGAGGAAGAGACCCAGTACTTC. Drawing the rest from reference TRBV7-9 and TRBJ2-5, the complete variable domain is DTGVSQNPRHKITKRGQNVTFRCDPISEHNRLYWYRQTLGQGPEFLTYFQNEAQLEKSRLLSDRFSAERPKGSFSTLEIQRTEQGDSAMYLCASSFPREEETQYFGPGTRLLVL.

CDR3 amino acids: CASSYSWDIGNTIYF. CDR3 nucleotide sequence: TGTGCCAGCAGTTACTCGTGGGATATTGGAAACACCATATATTTT. This rearrangement joins TRBV6-5 to TRBJ1-3; no reliable D call. V was pared by 0 bases and J by 3 bases, with 9 bases between. CDR1 MNHEY and CDR2 SVGAGI come from the germline V gene. The CDR3 covers 15 residues.

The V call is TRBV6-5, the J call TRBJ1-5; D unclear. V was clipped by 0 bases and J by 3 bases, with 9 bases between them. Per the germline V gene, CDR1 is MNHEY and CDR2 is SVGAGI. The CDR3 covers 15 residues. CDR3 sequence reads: CASSYSPGTNQPQHF. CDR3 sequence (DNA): TGTGCCAGCAGTTACTCGCCGGGCACCAATCAGCCCCAGCATTTT.

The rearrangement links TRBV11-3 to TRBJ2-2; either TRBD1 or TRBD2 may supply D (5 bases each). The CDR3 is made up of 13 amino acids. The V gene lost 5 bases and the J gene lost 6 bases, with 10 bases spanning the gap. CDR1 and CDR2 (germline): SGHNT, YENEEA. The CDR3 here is CASSLRDPGELFF. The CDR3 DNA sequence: TGTGCCAGCAGCCTCCGGGACCCCGGGGAGCTGTTTTTT.

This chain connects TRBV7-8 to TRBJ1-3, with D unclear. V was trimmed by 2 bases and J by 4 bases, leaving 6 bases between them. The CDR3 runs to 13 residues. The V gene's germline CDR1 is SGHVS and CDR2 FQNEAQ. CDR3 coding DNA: TGTGCCAGCAGCTTATCCGGGGGAAACACCATATATTTT. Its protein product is CASSLSGGNTIYF.

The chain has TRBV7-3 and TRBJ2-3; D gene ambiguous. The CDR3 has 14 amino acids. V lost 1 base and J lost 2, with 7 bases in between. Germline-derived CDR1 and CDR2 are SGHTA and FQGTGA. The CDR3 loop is CASSLIGSTDTQYF. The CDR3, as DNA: TGTGCCAGCAGCTTAATCGGGTCCACAGATACGCAGTATTTT.

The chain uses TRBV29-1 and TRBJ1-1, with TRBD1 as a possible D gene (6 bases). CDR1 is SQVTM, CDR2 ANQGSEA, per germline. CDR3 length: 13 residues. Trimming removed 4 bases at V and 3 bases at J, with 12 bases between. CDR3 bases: TGCAGCGTTGCGGAACAGGGCCACACTGAAGCTTTCTTT. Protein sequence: CSVAEQGHTEAFF.

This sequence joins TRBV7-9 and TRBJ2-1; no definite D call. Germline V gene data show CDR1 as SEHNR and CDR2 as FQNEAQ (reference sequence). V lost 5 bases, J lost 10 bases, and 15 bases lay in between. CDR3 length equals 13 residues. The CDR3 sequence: CASSPPGMGEQFF. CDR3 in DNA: TGTGCCAGCAGCCCCCCAGGTATGGGCGAGCAGTTCTTC.

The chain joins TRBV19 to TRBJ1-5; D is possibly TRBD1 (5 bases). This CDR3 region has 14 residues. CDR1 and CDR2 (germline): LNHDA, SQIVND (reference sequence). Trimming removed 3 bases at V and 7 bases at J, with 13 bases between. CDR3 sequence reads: CASSIFGGGQPQHF. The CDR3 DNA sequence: TGTGCCAGTAGTATCTTCGGGGGAGGGCAGCCCCAGCATTTT.

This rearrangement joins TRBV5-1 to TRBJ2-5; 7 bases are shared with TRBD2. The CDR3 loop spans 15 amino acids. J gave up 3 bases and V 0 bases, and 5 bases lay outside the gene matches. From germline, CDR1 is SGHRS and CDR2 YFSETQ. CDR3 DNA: TGCGCCAGCAGCTTGGACGGGGGGATAGAAGAGACCCAGTACTTC. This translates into CASSLDGGIEETQYF. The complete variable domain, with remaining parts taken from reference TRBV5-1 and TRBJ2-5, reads KAGVTQTPRYLIKTRGQQVTLSCSPISGHRSVSWYQQTPGQGLQFLFEYFSETQRNKGNFPGRFSGRQFSNSRSEMNVSTLELGDSALYLCASSLDGGIEETQYFGPGTRLLVL.

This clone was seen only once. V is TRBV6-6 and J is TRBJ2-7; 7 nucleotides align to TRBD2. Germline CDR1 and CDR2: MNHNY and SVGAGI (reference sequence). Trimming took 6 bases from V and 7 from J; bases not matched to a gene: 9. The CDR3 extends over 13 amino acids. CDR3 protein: CASSTSPGGEQYF. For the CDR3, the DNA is TGTGCCAGCAGCACCTCCCCCGGGGGGGAGCAGTACTTC.

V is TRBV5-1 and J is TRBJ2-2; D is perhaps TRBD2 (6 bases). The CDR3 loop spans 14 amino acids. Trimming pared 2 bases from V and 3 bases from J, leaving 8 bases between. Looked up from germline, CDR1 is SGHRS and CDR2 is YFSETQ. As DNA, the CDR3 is TGCGCCAGCAGCTTCGGGGACTACACCGGGGAGCTGTTTTTT. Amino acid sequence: CASSFGDYTGELFF.

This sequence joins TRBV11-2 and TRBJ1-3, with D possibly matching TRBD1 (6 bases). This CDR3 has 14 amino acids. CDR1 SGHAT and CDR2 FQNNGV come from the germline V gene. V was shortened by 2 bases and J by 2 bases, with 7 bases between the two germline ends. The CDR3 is CASSLNRAGNTIYF. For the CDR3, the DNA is TGTGCCAGCAGCTTAAACAGGGCTGGAAACACCATATATTTT.

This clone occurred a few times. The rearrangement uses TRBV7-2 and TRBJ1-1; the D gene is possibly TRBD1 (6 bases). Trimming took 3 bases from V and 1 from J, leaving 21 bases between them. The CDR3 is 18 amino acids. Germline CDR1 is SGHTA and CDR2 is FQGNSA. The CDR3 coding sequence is TGTGCCAGCAGCTTGGTCCCTACAGGGCAGCGGGCGAACACTGAAGCTTTCTTT. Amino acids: CASSLVPTGQRANTEAFF. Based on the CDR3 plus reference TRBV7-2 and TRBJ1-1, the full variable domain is GAGVSQSPSNKVTEKGKDVELRCDPISGHTALYWYRQSLGQGLEFLIYFQGNSAPDKSGLPSDRFSAERTGGSVSTLTIQRTQQEDSAVYLCASSLVPTGQRANTEAFFGQGTRLTVV.

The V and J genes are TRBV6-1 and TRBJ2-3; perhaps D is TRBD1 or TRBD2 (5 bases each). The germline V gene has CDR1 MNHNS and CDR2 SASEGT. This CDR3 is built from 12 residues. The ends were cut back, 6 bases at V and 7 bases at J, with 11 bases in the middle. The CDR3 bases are TGTGCCAGCAGGTACGAGGGGTATACGCAGTATTTT. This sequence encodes CASRYEGYTQYF.

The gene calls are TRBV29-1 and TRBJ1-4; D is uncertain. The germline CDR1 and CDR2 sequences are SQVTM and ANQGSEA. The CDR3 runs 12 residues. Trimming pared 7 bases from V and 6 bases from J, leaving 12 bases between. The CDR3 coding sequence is TGCAGCGCATTGTCGGGGTATGAAAAACTGTTTTTT. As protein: CSALSGYEKLFF.

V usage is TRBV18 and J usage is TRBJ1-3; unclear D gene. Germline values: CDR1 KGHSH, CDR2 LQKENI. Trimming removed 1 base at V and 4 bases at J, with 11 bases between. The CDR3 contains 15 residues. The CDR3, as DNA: TGTGCCAGCTCACCACAGGAACGGAGCGGAAACACCATATATTTT. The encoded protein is CASSPQERSGNTIYF.

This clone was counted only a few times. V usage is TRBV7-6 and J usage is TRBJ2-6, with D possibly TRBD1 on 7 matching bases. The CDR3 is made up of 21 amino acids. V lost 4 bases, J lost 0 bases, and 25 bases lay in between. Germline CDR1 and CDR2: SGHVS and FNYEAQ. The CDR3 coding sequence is TGTGCCAGCAGCTCCCAGGGTGCGGGGACAGTTCTGTACTCTGGGGCCAACGTCCTGACTTTC. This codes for CASSSQGAGTVLYSGANVLTF.

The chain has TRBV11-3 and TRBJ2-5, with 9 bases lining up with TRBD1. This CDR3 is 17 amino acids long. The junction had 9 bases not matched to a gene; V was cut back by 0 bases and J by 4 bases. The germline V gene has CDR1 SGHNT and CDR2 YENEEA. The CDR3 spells CASSLDTGQGPPETQYF. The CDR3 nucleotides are TGTGCCAGCAGCTTAGATACGGGACAGGGACCTCCAGAGACCCAGTACTTC.

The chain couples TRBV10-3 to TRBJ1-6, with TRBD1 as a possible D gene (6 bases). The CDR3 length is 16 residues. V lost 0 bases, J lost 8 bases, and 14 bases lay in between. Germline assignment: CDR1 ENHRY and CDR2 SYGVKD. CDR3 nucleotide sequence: TGTGCCATCAGTGAGTCGGGTGGGGGCCAGGATTCACCCCTCCACTTT. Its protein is CAISESGGGQDSPLHF.

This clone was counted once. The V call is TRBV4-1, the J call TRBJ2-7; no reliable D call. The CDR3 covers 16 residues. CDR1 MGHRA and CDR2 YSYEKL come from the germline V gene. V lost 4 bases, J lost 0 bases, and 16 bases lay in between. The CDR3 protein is CASSPLPGRDSYEQYF. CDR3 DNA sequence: TGCGCCAGCAGCCCCCTCCCTGGAAGGGACTCCTACGAGCAGTACTTC.

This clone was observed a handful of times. The DNA for the CDR3 is TGTGCCAGCAGCCACGGATTGACAGGATTAACGAATGGCTACACCTTC. Protein: CASSHGLTGLTNGYTF. This chain uses TRBV14 with TRBJ1-2; tentative D call: TRBD1 (6 bases). The length of the CDR3 is 16 residues. Deletions cut 3 bases from V and 6 bases from J, with 20 bases between. Germline assignment: CDR1 SGHDN and CDR2 FVKESK.

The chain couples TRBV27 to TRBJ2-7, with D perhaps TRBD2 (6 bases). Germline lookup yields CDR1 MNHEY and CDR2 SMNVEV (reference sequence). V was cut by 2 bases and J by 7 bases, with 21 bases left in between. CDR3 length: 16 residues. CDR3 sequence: CASSLIPSEKLREQYF. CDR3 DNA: TGTGCCAGCAGTTTAATTCCTAGCGAAAAACTACGAGAGCAGTACTTC.

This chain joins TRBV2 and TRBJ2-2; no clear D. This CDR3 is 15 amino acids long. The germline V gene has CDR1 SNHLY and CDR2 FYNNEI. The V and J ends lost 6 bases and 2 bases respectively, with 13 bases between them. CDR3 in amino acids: CASRGGSVNTGELFF. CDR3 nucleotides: TGTGCCAGCAGGGGTGGGTCAGTTAACACCGGGGAGCTGTTTTTT.